This TCR beta chain originates from a study of T cell responses to AZD1222 COVID-19 vaccine. Findings and limits, study-wide: At baseline, seropositivity was found in only a handful of AZD1222 recipients.

TCRdb keeps only in-frame clones here, not all; method: immunoSEQ multiplex PCR. The sample has roughly 120,000 clones, 70% to 90% seen once; the top ten hold 2.5% to 3.5%. The sample holds a few counts of this clone. Its antigen is currently unknown. The germline CDR1 and CDR2 sequences are LGHDT and YNNKEL (reference sequence). The CDR3 totals 15 residues. Between the trimmed V and J ends, which lost 4 bases and 0 bases, there was a span of 7 bases. This receptor was obtained from an adult in good health. This chain joins TRBV3-1 (or the pseudogene TRBV3-2) and TRBJ1-6; no definite D call. Sequences were derived from peripheral blood, sampled on day 0 of AZD1222 vaccination. The CDR3 nucleotides are TGTGCCAGCAGCCCCAGGAGCTCCTATAATTCACCCCTCCACTTT. It yields the protein CASSPRSSYNSPLHF.